Below are 18 T cell receptor beta chains sequenced from a single sample in a study of blood T cell repertoires in COVID-19. The table came from immunoSEQ multiplex PCR; TCRdb's copy has only in-frame clones and leaves some out. This sample carries 110,000 or so clones, about four fifths of them seen once, and the ten largest clones take less than 11%. The sample was peripheral blood. These receptors came from a human donor in a cohort sampled during active COVID-19.

The genes are TRBV6-2 or TRBV6-3 and TRBJ2-2; the match to TRBD1 covers 9 bases. Germline V gene sequence: CDR1 MNHEY, CDR2 SVGEGT. The junction had 5 bases not matched to a gene; V was cut back by 2 bases and J by 1 base. The CDR3 covers 17 residues. DNA of the CDR3: TGTGCCAGCAGTTACGGACAGGGGTTCCGGAACACCGGGGAGCTGTTTTTT. Encoded protein: CASSYGQGFRNTGELFF.

The rearrangement links TRBV29-1 to TRBJ2-7, with D maybe TRBD2 (6 bases). The germline V gene encodes CDR1 SQVTM and CDR2 ANQGSEA. The ends were cut back, 0 bases at V and 3 bases at J, with 6 bases in the middle. CDR3 length equals 12 residues. CDR3 protein: CSVEDGGYEQYF. The CDR3 region has the DNA TGCAGCGTTGAAGACGGGGGCTACGAGCAGTACTTC.

The chain recombines TRBV12-3 or TRBV12-4 with TRBJ2-5; 8 bases are a match to TRBD2. V lost 4 bases and J lost 5; bases outside the gene matches: 3. CDR3 size: 13 residues. In DNA form, the CDR3 reads TGTGCCAGCAGTTCGGGACTAGAGGAGACCCAGTACTTC. This codes for CASSSGLEETQYF.

The chain links TRBV4-3 to TRBJ1-1; 7 bases fit TRBD1. The CDR3 is made up of 16 amino acids. Losses at the gene ends were 0 bases for V and 5 bases for J; bases not matched to a gene: 9. Germline CDR1 and CDR2: LGHNA and YSLEER. CDR3 DNA: TGCGCCAGCAGCCAAGATCGTACAGGGGCGCTGACTGAAGCTTTCTTT. It yields the protein CASSQDRTGALTEAFF.

The V and J genes are TRBV6-6 and TRBJ1-1; no firm D call. The CDR3 has 12 residues. V lost 5 bases, J lost 3 bases, and 7 bases lay in between. The V gene's germline CDR1 is MNHNY and CDR2 SVGAGI (reference sequence). CDR3: CASSPRDTEAFF. Written as DNA, the CDR3 is TGTGCCAGCAGTCCCCGGGACACTGAAGCTTTCTTT.

The V call is TRBV20-1, the J call TRBJ2-7, with D perhaps TRBD2 (5 bases). Germline assignment: CDR1 DFQATT and CDR2 SNEGSKA (reference sequence). Trimming stripped 3 bases from V and 3 bases from J, with 12 bases between. The CDR3 is 13 residues long. This CDR3 is CSASRRAFYEQYF. Here the CDR3 DNA reads TGCAGTGCTAGTAGGCGGGCTTTCTACGAGCAGTACTTC.

The chain employs TRBV5-6 and TRBJ2-6, with 8 nucleotides matching TRBD1. Trimming cost V 2 bases and J 2 bases; bases outside gene matches: 0. The V gene's germline CDR1 is SGHDT and CDR2 YYEEEE. The length of the CDR3 is 15 residues. In DNA form, the CDR3 reads TGTGCCAGCAGCTTCAGGGGGCCTGGGGCCAACGTCCTGACTTTC. It encodes CASSFRGPGANVLTF.

This chain links TRBV7-2 with TRBJ1-2, with D possibly TRBD1 on 5 matching bases. This CDR3 has 13 amino acids. V shed 5 bases and J shed 3 bases, with 10 bases lying between them. CDR1 SGHTA and CDR2 FQGNSA come from the germline V gene. CDR3 DNA: TGTGCCAGCAGCCCCCGACAGTACTATGGCTACACCTTC. Translating it yields CASSPRQYYGYTF.

The table lists this clone with a count of one. The genes are TRBV6-2 or TRBV6-3 and TRBJ1-2, with 7 bases identical to TRBD1. J lost 4 bases, V lost 2 bases, and 7 bases had no gene match. There are 15 residues in the CDR3. Germline CDR1 and CDR2: MNHEY and SVGEGT. The CDR3 DNA sequence: TGTGCCAGCAGTTACGAACCGGGGACAGCCTATGGCTACACCTTC. It encodes CASSYEPGTAYGYTF.

This clone was recorded only once. The rearrangement joins TRBV14 to TRBJ2-1, with 12 bases aligning to TRBD2. CDR3 length: 19 amino acids. The germline CDR1 and CDR2 sequences are SGHDN and FVKESK. After removal of 1 base from V and 1 base from J, the junction contained 8 bases not matched to a gene. The CDR3 DNA sequence: TGTGCCAGCAGCCAAGGACTAGCGGGAGAGCGAGGATCCTACAATGAGCAGTTCTTC. This gives the protein CASSQGLAGERGSYNEQFF.

The V call is TRBV11-3, the J call TRBJ2-5, with TRBD2 matching over 8 bases. The CDR3 has 17 residues. CDR1 and CDR2 from the germline V gene are SGHNT and YENEEA. V shed 5 bases, J shed 2 bases, and the junction held 13 bases outside the gene matches. Here the CDR3 DNA reads TGTGCCAGCAGCACTCGGGAACATAGCGGGGTACAAGAGACCCAGTACTTC. Translated, it gives CASSTREHSGVQETQYF.

The chain combines TRBV7-9 with TRBJ2-7, with TRBD1 matching 9 bases. Germline V gene lookup returns CDR1 SEHNR and CDR2 FQNEAQ (reference sequence). The J segment lost 3 bases and the V segment lost 1 base, leaving 10 bases of the junction unmatched. The CDR3 is made up of 17 amino acids. For the CDR3, the DNA is TGTGCCAGCAGCTTAGATAACAGGGGGCTAACCTACTACGAGCAGTACTTC. Translation gives CASSLDNRGLTYYEQYF.

Regarding this clone: At one end the junction does not follow the germline gene, possibly because of a read error. The V gene is TRBV5-1, the J gene TRBJ2-7; possibly TRBD1 for D (10 bases). Looked up from germline, CDR1 is SGHRS and CDR2 is YFSETQ. The CDR3 covers 15 residues. CDR3 nucleotide sequence: TGCGCCCGCAGGCGGGGGGGGACAGGGGTCTACGAGCAGTACTTC. This sequence encodes CARRRGGTGVYEQYF.

The chain is built from TRBV19 and TRBJ2-1; TRBD2 agrees at 7 bases. V trimming: 2 bases; J trimming: 2 bases; junction bases outside the gene matches: 6. This CDR3 spans 16 amino acids. Germline CDR1 is LNHDA and CDR2 is SQIVND (reference sequence). CDR3 DNA sequence: TGTGCCAGTAGTATAATGCTAGCGGCCCCCTACAATGAGCAGTTCTTC. This sequence encodes CASSIMLAAPYNEQFF.

The chain is built from TRBV5-1 and TRBJ1-2, with D perhaps TRBD1 (5 bases). Trimming stripped 4 bases from V and 2 bases from J, with 12 bases between. The germline V gene encodes CDR1 SGHRS and CDR2 YFSETQ. The CDR3 covers 14 residues. This chain's CDR3 is CASSVTQGNYGYTF. The CDR3 DNA reads as TGCGCCAGCAGCGTAACCCAGGGCAACTATGGCTACACCTTC.

V is TRBV5-1 and J is TRBJ1-2; 7 bases align to TRBD1. CDR3 length equals 14 residues. CDR1 and CDR2 (germline): SGHRS, YFSETQ. V was pared by 3 bases and J by 5 bases, with 7 bases of the junction left unmatched. As DNA, the CDR3 is TGCGCCAGCAGCTCCGCTCAGGGGGGATATGGCTACACCTTC. Its protein product is CASSSAQGGYGYTF.

As to this clone: The junction differs from germline at one of its ends, possibly a read error. The rearrangement joins TRBV6-6 to TRBJ2-7, with TRBD1 matching over 8 bases. Germline values: CDR1 MNHNY, CDR2 SVGAGI (reference sequence). The CDR3 sequence is 13 residues long. The CDR3 sequence is CASSPGQVLGLVF. In DNA form, the CDR3 reads TGTGCCAGCAGTCCGGGACAGGTATTGGGATTGGTCTTC.

The J gene is TRBJ1-1, the V gene TRBV12-3 or TRBV12-4; TRBD1 matches at 11 bases. With 4 bases clipped from V and 11 bases from J, the junction kept 6 bases outside the gene matches. The CDR3 is 13 amino acids. CDR3 DNA: TGTGCCAGCAGTTCAGGACAGGGGGCCTTGGCTTTCTTT. This gives the protein CASSSGQGALAFF.